Following are 7 T cell receptor beta chains from one sample sequenced in a study of T cell clonality in common variable immunodeficiency. The study, taken as a whole, reports: Reportedly, TCR beta sequences from common variable immunodeficiency showed fewer deletions and N-nucleotide insertions.

Sequencing used immunoSEQ multiplex PCR; TCRdb keeps in-frame clones, though not all of them. This sample includes 25,000 to 30,000 clones with no singletons; its ten biggest clones take up less than 35%. For these receptors, no antigen is known. The sample taken for sequencing was peripheral blood mononuclear cells. Receptor source: a human donor with common variable immunodeficiency.

This clone was detected ten times or more. The CDR3 end is not reached by the read, which stops 3 residues before it; the germline J gene fills it in. The chain is built from TRBV18 and TRBJ2-1; 7 bases match TRBD1. This CDR3 comprises 15 residues. V lost 1 base to trimming and J lost 2 bases; unmatched junction nucleotides: 2. The germline V gene has CDR1 KGHSH and CDR2 LQKENI. The CDR3 reads CASSPQGAAYNEQFF. The CDR3 bases that were read are TGTGCCAGCTCACCACAGGGGGCGGCCTACAATGAG.

A word on this clone: The read stops 3 residues short of the end of the CDR3; the missing end is completed from the germline J gene. The gene calls are TRBV7-9 and TRBJ2-1, with a weak D call TRBD1 (6 bases). This CDR3 spans 15 amino acids. V was clipped by 1 base and J by 9 bases, with 16 bases between them. Per germline, CDR1 SEHNR and CDR2 FQNEAQ (reference sequence). The CDR3 region is CASSLGGGPAVEQFF. The CDR3 bases that were read are TGTGCCAGCAGCTTAGGAGGGGGACCCGCGGTTGAG.

To note about this clone: The observed sequence ends 3 residues before the CDR3 terminus, with the missing tail filled in from the germline J gene. The rearrangement links TRBV2 to TRBJ1-2; 7 nucleotides line up with TRBD1. This CDR3 comprises 14 residues. With V trimmed by 4 bases and J by 3 bases, 5 bases remained unmatched. Germline CDR1 SNHLY, CDR2 FYNNEI. The CDR3 reads CASSGSTGDYGYTF. The covered CDR3 bases are TGTGCCAGCAGTGGATCCACAGGGGACTATGGC. Drawing the rest from reference TRBV2 and TRBJ1-2, the complete variable domain is EPEVTQTPSHQVTQMGQEVILRCVPISNHLYFYWYRQILGQKVEFLVSFYNNEISEKSEIFDDQFSVERPDGSNFTLKIRSTKLEDSAMYFCASSGSTGDYGYTFGSGTRLTVV.

Details on this clone: Read coverage stops 3 residues before the CDR3 terminus; the germline J gene supplies the remainder. The chain has TRBV19 and TRBJ1-5; D gene ambiguous. Germline V lookup: CDR1 LNHDA, CDR2 SQIVND (reference sequence). V dropped 5 bases and J dropped 2 bases, with 13 bases sitting between them. The CDR3 is 15 amino acids. The sequenced part of the CDR3 DNA is TGTGCCAGTAGTGTCGTCCTTAGTGGCAATCAGCCC. It specifies CASSVVLSGNQP. The entire CDR3 protein is CASSVVLSGNQPQHF. The entire variable domain, with the rest obtained from reference TRBV19 and TRBJ1-5, is as follows: DGGITQSPKYLFRKEGQNVTLSCEQNLNHDAMYWYRQDPGQGLRLIYYSQIVNDFQKGDIAEGYSVSREKKESFPLTVTSAQKNPTAFYLCASSVVLSGNQPQHFGDGTRLSIL.

The covered CDR3 bases are TGTGCCAGTAGTATATTCTTCGGGGGGAATCAGCCC. This codes for CASSIFFGGNQP. The entire CDR3 protein reads CASSIFFGGNQPQHF. V gene TRBV19 combines with J gene TRBJ1-5; TRBD1 might be the D (5 bases). Read data end 3 residues before the CDR3 end; the end is taken from the germline J gene. The V gene's germline CDR1 is LNHDA and CDR2 SQIVND (reference sequence). Trimming cost V 2 bases and J 4 bases, with 12 bases left between them. This CDR3 comprises 15 residues. Filled out from reference TRBV19 and TRBJ1-5, the complete variable domain reads DGGITQSPKYLFRKEGQNVTLSCEQNLNHDAMYWYRQDPGQGLRLIYYSQIVNDFQKGDIAEGYSVSREKKESFPLTVTSAQKNPTAFYLCASSIFFGGNQPQHFGDGTRLSIL.

This clone was observed a handful of times. With the read ending 3 residues before the CDR3 end, the germline J gene is used to fill in that end. The J gene is TRBJ1-4, the V gene TRBV19, with D unresolved. V lost 6 bases and J 6 bases, leaving 14 bases between the germline ends. CDR3 size: 14 residues. Looked up from germline, CDR1 is LNHDA and CDR2 is SQIVND (reference sequence). The CDR3 bases that were read are TGTGCCAGTAGCCAGACGGCGGCGCATGAAAAA. This encodes CASSQTAAHEK. The CDR3, in full, reads CASSQTAAHEKLFF. Based on the CDR3 plus reference TRBV19 and TRBJ1-4, the full variable domain is DGGITQSPKYLFRKEGQNVTLSCEQNLNHDAMYWYRQDPGQGLRLIYYSQIVNDFQKGDIAEGYSVSREKKESFPLTVTSAQKNPTAFYLCASSQTAAHEKLFFGSGTQLSVL.

In its sample, this clone was seen many times. Read data end 3 residues before the CDR3 end; the end is taken from the germline J gene. The rearrangement links TRBV5-4 to TRBJ2-3; tentatively, D is TRBD2 (6 bases). Trimming shortened V by 5 bases and J by 1 base, and 14 bases separated the two germline ends. CDR1 is SGHNT, CDR2 YYREEE, per germline (reference sequence). The CDR3 is made up of 15 amino acids. The DNA read from the CDR3 is TGTGCCAGCAGGGGACCGGGACTCGGCACAGATACG. Residues: CASRGPGLGTDT. The CDR3 in its entirety is CASRGPGLGTDTQYF.